These 18 T cell receptor beta chains were sequenced from one sample in a study of CD8 T cells in Susac syndrome. It was with random hexamers that 0.5 to 1 ug RNA was reverse transcribed. Each CDR3 protein is one row after TCRdb ran MiXCR on the immunoSEQ multiplex PCR reads. The table shows more than 150,000 distinct CDR3 sequences, with around 92% occurring only once. Sequencing used CD4+ T cells from PBMCs. Receptors originate from a human donor in good health.

The chain carries TRBV3-1 and TRBJ2-5; the D gene is possibly TRBD2 (6 bases). The CDR3 runs 13 residues. Germline-derived CDR1 and CDR2 are LGHDT and YNNKEL (reference sequence). Trimming stripped 4 bases from V and 5 bases from J, with 11 bases between. The CDR3 coding sequence is TGTGCCAGCAGCCCTGGAGGAGGGGAGACCCAGTACTTC. Translating it yields CASSPGGGETQYF.

CDR3 sequence (DNA): TGTGCCAGTAGTCCGACTAGCGGGGTCGGAGAGACCCAGTACTTC. It translates to CASSPTSGVGETQYF. J is TRBJ2-5 and V is TRBV19; 11 nucleotides align to TRBD2. The germline V gene encodes CDR1 LNHDA and CDR2 SQIVND (reference sequence). Trimming removed 5 bases from V and 4 bases from J; junction bases left unmatched: 6. CDR3 length equals 15 residues.

The rearrangement joins TRBV6-2 or TRBV6-3 to TRBJ1-2, with D perhaps matching TRBD1 (5 bases). CDR3 length equals 13 residues. Looked up from germline, CDR1 is MNHEY and CDR2 is SVGEGT. V was pared by 4 bases and J by 8 bases, with 14 bases between. The chain's CDR3 is CASSWDSPFGYTF. Written as DNA, the CDR3 is TGTGCCAGCAGTTGGGACTCGCCCTTCGGCTACACCTTC.

V and J are TRBV5-6 and TRBJ2-6, with D unresolved. The CDR3 loop spans 17 amino acids. Germline assignment: CDR1 SGHDT and CDR2 YYEEEE. The V and J ends lost 1 base and 0 bases respectively, with 11 bases between them. The CDR3 reads CASSLKLSISGANVLTF. The CDR3 bases are TGTGCCAGCAGCTTGAAGTTGAGCATCTCTGGGGCCAACGTCCTGACTTTC.

The V and J genes are TRBV24-1 and TRBJ2-1, with D uncertain. V lost 9 bases to trimming and J lost 0 bases, with 8 bases between them. Per germline, CDR1 KGHDR and CDR2 SFDVKD. CDR3 size: 13 residues. The CDR3 region has the DNA TGTGCCACCCATGATCCCTCCTACAATGAGCAGTTCTTC. Amino acid sequence: CATHDPSYNEQFF.

The rearrangement uses TRBV7-9 and TRBJ2-5, with 11 bases identical to TRBD1. Unmatched junction bases numbered 4, after V lost 3 bases and J lost 4 bases. The germline CDR1 and CDR2 sequences are SEHNR and FQNEAQ (reference sequence). This CDR3 contains 15 residues. The CDR3 loop is CASSFAGQGAETQYF. CDR3 DNA sequence: TGTGCCAGCAGCTTTGCCGGACAGGGGGCAGAGACCCAGTACTTC.

The V and J genes are TRBV10-3 and TRBJ2-7; 8 bases match TRBD2. From germline, CDR1 is ENHRY and CDR2 SYGVKD. CDR3 length: 14 residues. Trimming at V came to 2 bases and at J to 3 bases, leaving 3 bases not matched to a gene. CDR3 sequence reads: CAISEGLAVYEQYF. The CDR3 nucleotides are TGTGCCATCAGTGAGGGACTAGCCGTCTACGAGCAGTACTTC.

The chain carries TRBV20-1 and TRBJ2-5; 13 bases fit TRBD2. The V gene's germline CDR1 is DFQATT and CDR2 SNEGSKA (reference sequence). The V segment lost 3 bases and the J segment 7 bases; nucleotides outside the gene matches: 5. The CDR3 consists of 14 residues. The CDR3 sequence: CSARGLAGIGTQYF. Here the CDR3 DNA reads TGCAGTGCTAGGGGACTAGCGGGAATTGGGACCCAGTACTTC.

The chain recombines TRBV7-9 with TRBJ2-7, with a weak D call TRBD2 (5 bases). V lost 0 bases and J 1 base, leaving 10 bases between the germline ends. CDR1 and CDR2 (germline): SEHNR, FQNEAQ (reference sequence). The CDR3 covers 15 residues. The CDR3 DNA reads TGTGCCAGCAGCTTAGCGAGGGCCGAGTCCTACGAGCAGTACTTC. Translated, it gives CASSLARAESYEQYF.

The chain combines TRBV7-9 with TRBJ2-3; no reliable D call. Germline loops: CDR1 SEHNR, CDR2 FQNEAQ (reference sequence). The CDR3 contains 16 residues. Between the trimmed V and J ends, which lost 4 bases and 4 bases, there was a span of 18 bases. CDR3 in amino acids: CASSSRGRLSADTQYF. CDR3 coding DNA: TGTGCCAGCAGCTCCCGAGGTCGTCTATCCGCAGATACGCAGTATTTT.

In its sample, this clonotype was seen a few times. V gene TRBV5-4 combines with J gene TRBJ2-7; TRBD2 aligns across 11 bases. Trimming took 2 bases from V and 7 from J; bases not matched to a gene: 8. Germline V lookup: CDR1 SGHNT, CDR2 YYREEE (reference sequence). The length of the CDR3 is 15 residues. In nucleotides, the CDR3 is TGTGCCAGCAGCTTAGGACTAGCGGGCCAGACGGAGCAGTACTTC. Translating it yields CASSLGLAGQTEQYF.

The chain uses TRBV7-2 and TRBJ2-6; D is unresolved. V was trimmed by 5 bases and J by 0 bases, leaving 11 bases between them. CDR3 size: 16 residues. The germline V gene has CDR1 SGHTA and CDR2 FQGNSA. CDR3 in DNA: TGTGCCAGCAGCCTAGGCCCATCCTCTGGGGCCAACGTCCTGACTTTC. Amino acid sequence: CASSLGPSSGANVLTF.

CDR3 in DNA: TGTGCCAGCAAAAACCTCGGTGATTCCTATGGCTACACCTTC. This sequence encodes CASKNLGDSYGYTF. The chain has TRBV28 and TRBJ1-2; D unresolved. V was cut by 7 bases and J by 4 bases, with 16 bases left in between. The CDR3 runs 14 residues. Germline CDR1 MDHEN, CDR2 SYDVKM.

The chain couples TRBV6-1 to TRBJ2-3, with D possibly matching TRBD2 (7 bases). Germline V lookup: CDR1 MNHNS, CDR2 SASEGT. Trimming shortened V by 3 bases and J by 0 bases, and 13 bases separated the two germline ends. There are 16 residues in the CDR3. For the CDR3, the DNA is TGTGCCAGCAGTGAGAGGGGGGGTCTCAGCACAGATACGCAGTATTTT. This sequence encodes CASSERGGLSTDTQYF.

The chain links TRBV4-1 to TRBJ2-4, with D unresolved. The CDR3 consists of 18 residues. Per germline, CDR1 MGHRA and CDR2 YSYEKL. Trimming removed 0 bases at V and 0 bases at J, with 15 bases between. The CDR3 nucleotides are TGCGCCAGCAGCCAAGATGTGTCGGGCAGCGTAGCCAAAAACATTCAGTACTTC. Protein: CASSQDVSGSVAKNIQYF.

The chain is built from TRBV4-1 and TRBJ1-4, with D maybe TRBD1 (5 bases). The CDR3 extends over 16 amino acids. CDR1 is MGHRA, CDR2 YSYEKL, per germline. Trimming cost V 1 base and J 0 bases, with 9 bases left between them. The CDR3 loop is CASSQGTLATNEKLFF. CDR3 in DNA: TGCGCCAGCAGCCAAGGGACACTAGCAACTAATGAAAAACTGTTTTTT.

This chain uses TRBV5-4 with TRBJ2-5; 10 nucleotides align to TRBD2. The CDR3 loop spans 17 amino acids. Per germline, CDR1 SGHNT and CDR2 YYREEE (reference sequence). The V and J ends lost 4 bases and 4 bases, in that order; junction bases with no gene match: 13. CDR3 in amino acids: CASSPGGAGGMGETQYF. In nucleotides, the CDR3 is TGTGCCAGCAGCCCCGGTGGAGCGGGGGGGATGGGAGAGACCCAGTACTTC.

The chain employs TRBV5-1 and TRBJ2-3, with 12 bases aligning to TRBD2. This CDR3 contains 16 residues. The V and J ends lost 4 bases and 4 bases, in that order; junction bases with no gene match: 7. CDR1 and CDR2 from the germline V gene are SGHRS and YFSETQ. In DNA form, the CDR3 reads TGCGCCAGCAGCACCGGACTAGCGGGACCGGCAGATACGCAGTATTTT. Protein product: CASSTGLAGPADTQYF.